This is a list of T cell receptor beta chains from one sample in a study of blood T cell repertoires in COVID-19. The table came from immunoSEQ multiplex PCR; TCRdb's copy has only in-frame clones and leaves some out. The sample contains some 290,000 clones, approximately 90% of which appear only once. The source material was PBMCs or T cells enriched from blood (not recorded which). The receptor set was obtained from a woman aged 40-49 years with acute COVID-19. The CDR3 runs from the conserved cysteine through the conserved F or W. The D gene is left open where the match is weak. Size tells how often a clone was seen (once, few, many) or the class of an expanded clone, and some rows leave it out.

cdr3_aa cdr3_nt clone_size v_call d_call j_call
CASSDRVNEKLFF TGTGCCAGCAGCGACAGGGTCAATGAAAAACTGTTTTTT . TRBV3-1/TRBV3-2 TRBD1 TRBJ1-4
CASSQGHLNEKLFF TGTGCCAGCTCACAGGGACATCTGAATGAAAAACTGTTTTTT . TRBV18 . TRBJ1-4
CASSPILAGGQETQYF TGTGCCAGCTCACCTATCCTAGCGGGGGGCCAAGAGACCCAGTACTTC . TRBV18 TRBD2 TRBJ2-5
CASSSYRDRERRGANTIYF TGTGCCAGCAGTTCTTACCGGGACAGGGAGAGGCGAGGCGCGAACACCATATATTTT . TRBV13 TRBD1 TRBJ1-3
CASSIPPGRANYGYTF TGTGCCAGTAGTATCCCCCCGGGTCGAGCTAACTATGGCTACACCTTC . TRBV19 . TRBJ1-2
CASKGQTYEQYF TGTGCCAGCAAGGGACAGACCTACGAGCAGTACTTC . TRBV2 TRBD1 TRBJ2-7
CASRRNRGEAFF TGTGCCAGCAGGAGGAACAGGGGTGAAGCTTTCTTT . TRBV2 TRBD1 TRBJ1-1
CASSFTRLAGHNEQFF TGTGCCAGCAGTTTTACACGACTAGCGGGCCACAATGAGCAGTTCTTC once TRBV6-5 TRBD2 TRBJ2-1
CASSLGRGVGNEQFF TGTGCCAGCAGCTTAGGGCGGGGTGTTGGTAATGAGCAGTTCTTC once TRBV7-9 . TRBJ2-1
CAWSVRSGVETQYF TGTGCCTGGAGTGTACGTAGCGGGGTAGAGACCCAGTACTTC . TRBV30 TRBD2 TRBJ2-5
CASTTRDRGTYEQYF TGTGCCAGCACCACACGGGACAGGGGGACCTACGAGCAGTACTTC . TRBV6-5 TRBD1 TRBJ2-7
CTSSPPGQVDNEQFF TGCACCAGCAGCCCACCGGGACAGGTCGACAATGAGCAGTTCTTC once TRBV1 . TRBJ2-1
CASSPSRTGGPYEQYF TGCGCCAGCAGCCCTTCGAGGACAGGGGGTCCCTACGAGCAGTACTTC once TRBV4-3 TRBD1 TRBJ2-7
CASSLEAYNSPLHF TGTGCCAGCAGTTTAGAGGCTTATAATTCACCCCTCCACTTT . TRBV27 . TRBJ1-6
CASSQGTSTNEKLFF TGCGCCAGCAGTCAGGGAACTTCAACTAATGAAAAACTGTTTTTT . TRBV5-1 . TRBJ1-4
CAWAPGAPGNTIYF TGTGCCTGGGCCCCAGGGGCCCCTGGAAACACCATATATTTT . TRBV30 . TRBJ1-3
CASRVFGGAYGYTF TGTGCCAGTAGGGTCTTTGGGGGCGCCTATGGCTACACCTTC . TRBV19 . TRBJ1-2
CASSIGQHNSPLHF TGTGCCAGTAGTATCGGACAGCATAATTCACCCCTCCACTTT . TRBV19 . TRBJ1-6
CASSSRSGGGYGYTF TGTGCCAGCAGCTCCCGTTCAGGGGGCGGCTATGGCTACACCTTC few TRBV7-9 TRBD1 TRBJ1-2
CASRNRGRNTEAFF TGTGCCAGCAGGAACAGGGGACGGAACACTGAAGCTTTCTTT . TRBV2 TRBD1 TRBJ1-1
CASSLGPRNQPQHF TGTGCCAGCAGCCTTGGGCCCAGGAACCAGCCCCAGCATTTT . TRBV7-9 . TRBJ1-5
CASSLRGRYEQYF TGTGCCAGCAGCTTACGCGGGCGCTACGAGCAGTACTTC few TRBV7-2 . TRBJ2-7
CASSLEVSAAQYF TGTGCCAGCAGCTTGGAAGTGAGCGCAGCGCAGTACTTC . TRBV5-6 . TRBJ2-7
CATASGTGNLNEQYF TGTGCCACCGCCTCCGGGACAGGGAACCTCAACGAGCAGTACTTC . TRBV24-1 TRBD1 TRBJ2-7
CASSLPGGLHEQYF TGTGCCAGCAGCTTACCAGGGGGCCTGCACGAGCAGTACTTC . TRBV7-3 TRBD1 TRBJ2-7
CASSLGTRFYEQYF TGTGCCAGCAGCCTTGGGACTAGGTTCTACGAGCAGTACTTC . TRBV3-1/TRBV3-2 TRBD2 TRBJ2-7
CASSFGRTGGCTF TGTGCCAGCAGCTTTGGTCGGACAGGGGGCTGTACCTTC . TRBV11-3 TRBD1 TRBJ1-2
CASRGQGGGYTF TGTGCCAGCAGAGGACAGGGGGGTGGCTACACCTTC . TRBV3-1/TRBV3-2 TRBD1 TRBJ1-2
CASSLRLAGETQYF TGTGCCAGCAGCCTGCGGCTAGCGGGAGAGACCCAGTACTTC . TRBV7-2 TRBD2 TRBJ2-5
CATSRDLRSGANVLTF TGTGCCACCAGCAGAGATCTTCGCTCTGGGGCCAACGTCCTGACTTTC . TRBV15 . TRBJ2-6
CASSDKGGRNTEAFF TGTGCCAGCAGCGACAAAGGGGGTAGGAACACTGAAGCTTTCTTT once TRBV9 . TRBJ1-1
CASSLVGQGKNSPLHF TGTGCCAGCAGCTTGGTAGGACAGGGGAAGAATTCACCCCTCCACTTT . TRBV5-5 TRBD1 TRBJ1-6
CASSQDRGNYGYTF TGTGCCAGCAGCCAAGATCGGGGGAACTATGGCTACACCTTC . TRBV4-2 . TRBJ1-2
CASSFRGSETQYF TGTGCCAGCAGCTTTAGAGGGAGTGAGACCCAGTACTTC once TRBV7-2 . TRBJ2-5
CATSRDRGNTGELFF TGTGCCACCAGCAGAGACAGGGGGAACACCGGGGAGCTGTTTTTT . TRBV15 . TRBJ2-2
CASSLVGQGLAGQETQYF TGTGCCAGCAGCTTAGTGGGCCAGGGCCTAGCGGGCCAAGAGACCCAGTACTTC once TRBV7-9 TRBD2 TRBJ2-5
CASSLDLAGGPLGANVLTF TGTGCCAGCAGCTTAGATCTAGCGGGAGGGCCGCTTGGGGCCAACGTCCTGACTTTC . TRBV11-3 TRBD2 TRBJ2-6
CASSPGQGLHGYTF TGTGCCAGCAGCCCTGGACAGGGGCTCCATGGCTACACCTTC . TRBV7-3 TRBD1 TRBJ1-2
CASSAAGEQQFF TGTGCCAGCAGCGCCGCGGGCGAACAGCAGTTCTTC . TRBV9 . TRBJ2-1
CASSLGDRNTEAFF TGCGCCAGCAGCTTGGGGGACAGAAACACTGAAGCTTTCTTT once TRBV5-1 TRBD1 TRBJ1-1
CASSAQGDHEQYF TGCGCCAGCAGCGCCCAGGGGGACCACGAGCAGTACTTC few TRBV5-1 TRBD1 TRBJ2-7
CASSSQGSRITEAFF TGTGCCAGTAGTAGCCAGGGGTCTAGGATCACTGAAGCTTTCTTT . TRBV19 . TRBJ1-1
CASSLLERYGYTF TGTGCCAGCAGTTTATTAGAGCGCTATGGCTACACCTTC . TRBV12-3/TRBV12-4 . TRBJ1-2
CASSRLAGGPNIQYF TGCGCCAGCAGCCGTTTAGCGGGAGGCCCAAACATTCAGTACTTC once TRBV4-3 TRBD2 TRBJ2-4
CASSTGTGGSSGSREQYF TGTGCCAGTAGTACCGGGACAGGGGGCTCTAGCGGGAGTCGGGAGCAGTACTTC . TRBV19 TRBD1 TRBJ2-7
CASSSWTAYGYTF TGTGCCAGCAGCTCCTGGACAGCCTATGGCTACACCTTC . TRBV7-9 . TRBJ1-2
CASSIPSSGGTDTQYF TGTGCCAGTAGTATCCCGTCTAGCGGGGGCACAGATACGCAGTATTTT . TRBV19 TRBD2 TRBJ2-3
CASSPLERDYNEQFF TGTGCCAGCTCACCACTTGAGAGGGACTACAATGAGCAGTTCTTC . TRBV18 . TRBJ2-1
CASSLEGRVGKSEQFF TGTGCCAGCAGCCTCGAGGGGAGGGTAGGTAAGAGTGAGCAGTTCTTC . TRBV7-3 TRBD2 TRBJ2-1
CASEAGLAYNEQFF TGTGCCAGCGAAGCAGGGCTTGCCTACAATGAGCAGTTCTTC . TRBV6-5 . TRBJ2-1
CSAEAEYGYTF TGCAGCGCCGAGGCAGAGTATGGCTACACCTTC once TRBV29-1 . TRBJ1-2
CASTRQHYGSYEQYF TGTGCCAGTACGAGGCAGCACTATGGCTCCTACGAGCAGTACTTC . TRBV19 . TRBJ2-7
CASSYWRGTLHF TGTGCCAGCAGTTATTGGCGGGGGACCCTCCACTTT . TRBV6-5 . TRBJ1-6